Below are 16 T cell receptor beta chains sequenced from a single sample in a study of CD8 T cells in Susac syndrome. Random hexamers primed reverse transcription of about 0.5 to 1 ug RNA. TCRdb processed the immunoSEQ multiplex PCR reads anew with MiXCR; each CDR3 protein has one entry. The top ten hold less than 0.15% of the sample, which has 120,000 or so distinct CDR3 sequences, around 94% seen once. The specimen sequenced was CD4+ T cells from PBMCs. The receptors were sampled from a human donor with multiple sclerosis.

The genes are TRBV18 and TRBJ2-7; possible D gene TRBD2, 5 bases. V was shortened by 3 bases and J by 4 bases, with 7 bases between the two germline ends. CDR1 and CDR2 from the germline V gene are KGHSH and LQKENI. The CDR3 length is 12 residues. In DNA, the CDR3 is TGTGCCAGCTCACCGGAGGAGTACGAGCAGTACTTC. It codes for CASSPEEYEQYF.

CDR3 nucleotides: TGCAGCGTCCAGGGCTCTCAGAACACTGAAGCTTTCTTT. This gives the protein CSVQGSQNTEAFF. The chain carries TRBV29-1 and TRBJ1-1; D is possibly TRBD1 (5 bases). V was cut by 6 bases and J by 1 base, with 12 bases left in between. CDR1 and CDR2 from the germline V gene are SQVTM and ANQGSEA. The CDR3 sequence is 13 residues long.

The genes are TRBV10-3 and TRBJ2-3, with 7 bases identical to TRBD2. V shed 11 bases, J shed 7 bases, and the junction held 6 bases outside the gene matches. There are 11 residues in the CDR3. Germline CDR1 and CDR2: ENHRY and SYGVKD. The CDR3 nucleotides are TGTGCCGGGGGGGGAGGAAATACGCAGTATTTT. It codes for CAGGGGNTQYF.

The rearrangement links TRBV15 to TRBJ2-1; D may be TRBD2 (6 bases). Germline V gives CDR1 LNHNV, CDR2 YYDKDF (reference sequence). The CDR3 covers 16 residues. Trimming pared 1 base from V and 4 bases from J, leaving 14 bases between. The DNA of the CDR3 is TGTGCCACCAGCAGAGCCCGGAGGGATGGGTACAATGAGCAGTTCTTC. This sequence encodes CATSRARRDGYNEQFF.

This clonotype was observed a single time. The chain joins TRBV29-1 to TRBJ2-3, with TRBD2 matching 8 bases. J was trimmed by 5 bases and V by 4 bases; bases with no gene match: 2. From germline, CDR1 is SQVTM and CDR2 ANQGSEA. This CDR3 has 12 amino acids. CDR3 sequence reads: CSVGLAGDTQYF. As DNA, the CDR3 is TGCAGCGTTGGGCTAGCGGGAGATACGCAGTATTTT.

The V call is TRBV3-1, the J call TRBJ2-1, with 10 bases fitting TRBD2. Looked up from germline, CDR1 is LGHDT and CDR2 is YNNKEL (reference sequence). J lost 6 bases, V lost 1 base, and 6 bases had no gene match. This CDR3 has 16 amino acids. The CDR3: CASSQVLAGVSNEQFF. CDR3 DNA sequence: TGTGCCAGCAGCCAAGTCCTAGCGGGAGTCAGCAATGAGCAGTTCTTC.

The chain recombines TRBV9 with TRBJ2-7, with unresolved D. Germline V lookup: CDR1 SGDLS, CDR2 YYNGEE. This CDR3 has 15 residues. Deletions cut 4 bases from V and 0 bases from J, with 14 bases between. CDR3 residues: CASSPRGGSSYEQYF. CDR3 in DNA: TGTGCCAGCAGCCCCCGCGGCGGTAGCTCCTACGAGCAGTACTTC.

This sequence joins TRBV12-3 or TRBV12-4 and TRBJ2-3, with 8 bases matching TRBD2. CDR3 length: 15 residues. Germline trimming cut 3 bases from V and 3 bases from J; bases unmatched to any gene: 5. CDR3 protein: CASSLAGGRTDTQYF. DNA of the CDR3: TGTGCCAGCAGTTTGGCGGGGGGTAGGACAGATACGCAGTATTTT.

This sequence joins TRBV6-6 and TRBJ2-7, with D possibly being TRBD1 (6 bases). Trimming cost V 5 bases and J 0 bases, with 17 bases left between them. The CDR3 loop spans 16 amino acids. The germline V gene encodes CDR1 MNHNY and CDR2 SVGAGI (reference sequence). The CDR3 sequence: CASSPPVQGASYEQYF. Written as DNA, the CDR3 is TGTGCCAGCAGTCCCCCCGTACAGGGTGCCTCCTACGAGCAGTACTTC.

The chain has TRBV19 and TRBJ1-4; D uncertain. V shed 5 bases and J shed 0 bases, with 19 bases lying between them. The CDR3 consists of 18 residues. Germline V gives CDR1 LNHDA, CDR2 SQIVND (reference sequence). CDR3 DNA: TGTGCCAGTAGTGTCTGGACGGGAAGCGTTTCAACTAATGAAAAACTGTTTTTT. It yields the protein CASSVWTGSVSTNEKLFF.

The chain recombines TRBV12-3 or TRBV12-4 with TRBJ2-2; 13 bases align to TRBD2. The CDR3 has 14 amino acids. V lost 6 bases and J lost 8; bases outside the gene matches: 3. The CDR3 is CASRRTSGSGELFF. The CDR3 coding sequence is TGTGCCAGCAGAAGGACTAGCGGGAGTGGGGAGCTGTTTTTT.

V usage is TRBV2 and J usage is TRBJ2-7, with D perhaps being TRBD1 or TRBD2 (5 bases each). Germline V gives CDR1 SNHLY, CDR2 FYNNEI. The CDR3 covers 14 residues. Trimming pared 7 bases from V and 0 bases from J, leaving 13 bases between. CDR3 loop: CASTAGTISYEQYF. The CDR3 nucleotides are TGTGCCAGCACGGCAGGGACCATCTCCTACGAGCAGTACTTC. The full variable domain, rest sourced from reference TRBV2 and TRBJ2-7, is EPEVTQTPSHQVTQMGQEVILRCVPISNHLYFYWYRQILGQKVEFLVSFYNNEISEKSEIFDDQFSVERPDGSNFTLKIRSTKLEDSAMYFCASTAGTISYEQYFGPGTRLTVT.

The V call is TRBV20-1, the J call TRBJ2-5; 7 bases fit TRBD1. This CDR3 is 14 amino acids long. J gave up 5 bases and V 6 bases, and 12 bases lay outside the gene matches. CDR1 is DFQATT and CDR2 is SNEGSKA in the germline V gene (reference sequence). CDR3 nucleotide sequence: TGCAGTGCCGGGTGGGGACAGCCGGGCGAGACCCAGTACTTC. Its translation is CSAGWGQPGETQYF.

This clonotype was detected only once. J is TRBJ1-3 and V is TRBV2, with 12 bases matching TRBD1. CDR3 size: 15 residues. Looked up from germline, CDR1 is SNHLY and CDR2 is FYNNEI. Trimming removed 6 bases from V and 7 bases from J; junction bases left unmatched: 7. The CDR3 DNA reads TGTGCCAGCAGGGCCGGGACAGGGGGCGTGAACACCATATATTTT. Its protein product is CASRAGTGGVNTIYF.

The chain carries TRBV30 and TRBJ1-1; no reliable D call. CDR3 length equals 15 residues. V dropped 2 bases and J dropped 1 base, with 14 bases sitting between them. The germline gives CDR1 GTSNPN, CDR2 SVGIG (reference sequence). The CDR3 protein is CAWSSPGSSNTEAFF. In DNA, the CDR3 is TGTGCCTGGAGTTCCCCGGGCAGCTCGAACACTGAAGCTTTCTTT.

The CDR3 reads CASSLTPGQGATTDTQYF. The CDR3 bases are TGTGCCAGCAGCTTAACCCCGGGGCAGGGGGCGACCACAGATACGCAGTATTTT. J is TRBJ2-3 and V is TRBV7-6; TRBD1 matches 8 bases. Per the germline V gene, CDR1 is SGHVS and CDR2 is FNYEAQ. With V trimmed by 2 bases and J by 2 bases, 12 bases remained unmatched. This CDR3 has 18 residues.